The rows below give T cell receptor beta chains drawn from one sample of a study of blood T cells in healthy people across ages. TCRdb reanalysed the 5' RACE reads using MiXCR and keeps one entry per CDR3 protein. In the table there are under 750,000 distinct CDR3 sequences, less than 60% of which are singletons. Sequenced material: blood. The receptors stem from a man of 80 years or more in good health. Both conserved end residues are part of each CDR3. Fields, in order: CDR3 protein, CDR3 DNA, D gene, clone size, J gene, V gene. A D gene is named only where the DNA matches it firmly. Size tells how often a clone was seen (once, few, many) or the class of an expanded clone, and some rows leave it out.

cdr3_aa: CASSSQYGYTF
cdr3_nt: TGTGCCAGCAGTTCTCAGTATGGCTACACCTTC
d_call: NA
clone_size: few
j_call: TRBJ1-2
v_call: TRBV12-3/TRBV12-4

cdr3_aa: CKSSSYNEQFF
cdr3_nt: TGCAAAAGCAGCTCCTACAATGAGCAGTTCTTC
d_call: NA
clone_size: NA
j_call: TRBJ2-1
v_call: TRBV20-1

cdr3_aa: CASSQGSGPSLNIQYF
cdr3_nt: TGTGCCAGCAGCCAGGGGAGCGGCCCATCTTTAAACATTCAGTACTTC
d_call: NA
clone_size: NA
j_call: TRBJ2-4
v_call: TRBV7-2

cdr3_aa: CASSQGTGANVLTF
cdr3_nt: TGCGCCAGCAGCCAAGGAACTGGGGCCAACGTCCTGACTTTC
d_call: NA
clone_size: NA
j_call: TRBJ2-6
v_call: TRBV4-3

cdr3_aa: CASSLEYETQYF
cdr3_nt: TGCGCCAGCAGCTTGGAGTACGAGACCCAGTACTTC
d_call: NA
clone_size: NA
j_call: TRBJ2-5
v_call: TRBV5-1

cdr3_aa: CASSQKGPGQSSYNEQFF
cdr3_nt: TGCGCCAGCAGCCAAAAAGGGCCGGGACAGAGCTCCTACAATGAGCAGTTCTTC
d_call: TRBD1
clone_size: once
j_call: TRBJ2-1
v_call: TRBV4-3

cdr3_aa: CASSQGGAWADTQYF
cdr3_nt: TGCGCCAGCAGCCAAGGTGGGGCGTGGGCAGATACGCAGTATTTT
d_call: NA
clone_size: NA
j_call: TRBJ2-3
v_call: TRBV4-3

cdr3_aa: CASSQAYGDDYYNSPLHF
cdr3_nt: TGTGCCAGCAGCCAAGCTTACGGGGACGATTACTATAATTCACCCCTCCACTTT
d_call: NA
clone_size: NA
j_call: TRBJ1-6
v_call: TRBV14

cdr3_aa: CASSWGRTGTYSGANVLTF
cdr3_nt: TGCGCCAGCAGCTGGGGGCGGACAGGGACTTACTCTGGGGCCAACGTCCTGACTTTC
d_call: TRBD1
clone_size: few
j_call: TRBJ2-6
v_call: TRBV5-1

cdr3_aa: CAISEGDMNTEAFF
cdr3_nt: TGTGCCATCAGTGAAGGGGATATGAACACTGAAGCTTTCTTT
d_call: NA
clone_size: NA
j_call: TRBJ1-1
v_call: TRBV10-3

cdr3_aa: CASSQEGWGIRSNQPQHF
cdr3_nt: TGCGCCAGCAGCCAAGAAGGGTGGGGGATTAGAAGCAATCAGCCCCAGCATTTT
d_call: NA
clone_size: NA
j_call: TRBJ1-5
v_call: TRBV4-3

cdr3_aa: CSATDRLNEQFF
cdr3_nt: TGCAGTGCCACCGACAGACTGAATGAGCAGTTCTTC
d_call: NA
clone_size: few
j_call: TRBJ2-1
v_call: TRBV20-1

cdr3_aa: CASSQDYDGHNEQFF
cdr3_nt: TGCGCCAGCAGCCAAGATTATGACGGACACAATGAGCAGTTCTTC
d_call: NA
clone_size: few
j_call: TRBJ2-1
v_call: TRBV4-3

cdr3_aa: CASSPPRRGLYNEQFF
cdr3_nt: TGTGCCAGCAGCCCCCCGAGGCGGGGACTCTACAATGAGCAGTTCTTC
d_call: NA
clone_size: many
j_call: TRBJ2-1
v_call: TRBV6-6

cdr3_aa: CASSTGLAGLNEQFF
cdr3_nt: TGTGCCAGCAGCACAGGACTAGCGGGGCTCAATGAGCAGTTCTTC
d_call: TRBD2
clone_size: few
j_call: TRBJ2-1
v_call: TRBV7-9

cdr3_aa: CASSYGTGYTGELFF
cdr3_nt: TGTGCCAGCAGTTATGGGACAGGGTACACCGGGGAGCTGTTTTTT
d_call: TRBD1
clone_size: NA
j_call: TRBJ2-2
v_call: TRBV12-3/TRBV12-4

cdr3_aa: CAISERANTFNQPQHF
cdr3_nt: TGTGCCATCAGTGAGCGTGCTAATACATTTAATCAGCCCCAGCATTTT
d_call: NA
clone_size: NA
j_call: TRBJ1-5
v_call: TRBV10-3

cdr3_aa: CATSRASGRQFF
cdr3_nt: TGTGCCACCAGCAGAGCGAGCGGGAGGCAGTTCTTC
d_call: TRBD2
clone_size: NA
j_call: TRBJ2-1
v_call: TRBV15

cdr3_aa: CSAEPSESTDTQYF
cdr3_nt: TGCAGTGCTGAACCTAGCGAAAGCACAGATACGCAGTATTTT
d_call: NA
clone_size: few
j_call: TRBJ2-3
v_call: TRBV20-1

cdr3_aa: CATRDRFSPWKNYGYTF
cdr3_nt: TGTGCCACGAGGGACAGGTTCTCCCCTTGGAAAAACTATGGCTACACCTTC
d_call: TRBD1
clone_size: few
j_call: TRBJ1-2
v_call: TRBV10-3

cdr3_aa: CAGSVGLHEQYF
cdr3_nt: TGTGCCGGGAGTGTAGGGCTTCACGAGCAGTACTTC
d_call: NA
clone_size: NA
j_call: TRBJ2-7
v_call: TRBV30

cdr3_aa: CASSPRRTGGAEDGYTF
cdr3_nt: TGTGCCAGCAGTCCTAGAAGGACAGGGGGCGCAGAGGATGGCTACACCTTC
d_call: TRBD1
clone_size: few
j_call: TRBJ1-2
v_call: TRBV12-3/TRBV12-4

cdr3_aa: CSGGKREARNEQYF
cdr3_nt: TGCAGCGGAGGGAAGCGGGAGGCGCGGAATGAGCAGTACTTC
d_call: TRBD2
clone_size: once
j_call: TRBJ2-7
v_call: TRBV29-1

cdr3_aa: CASSLGPSEQFF
cdr3_nt: TGTGCCAGCAGCTTAGGACCATCCGAGCAGTTCTTC
d_call: NA
clone_size: few
j_call: TRBJ2-1
v_call: TRBV7-3

cdr3_aa: CASRVWQRNEQYF
cdr3_nt: TGTGCCAGCAGAGTTTGGCAGAGGAATGAGCAGTACTTC
d_call: NA
clone_size: NA
j_call: TRBJ2-5
v_call: TRBV2

cdr3_aa: CAISGPTVTDTQYF
cdr3_nt: TGTGCCATCAGCGGCCCTACCGTCACAGATACGCAGTATTTT
d_call: NA
clone_size: NA
j_call: TRBJ2-3
v_call: TRBV10-3

cdr3_aa: CASSQLAGTGGADTQYF
cdr3_nt: TGCGCCAGCAGCCAACTAGCCGGGACAGGGGGCGCAGATACGCAGTATTTT
d_call: TRBD1
clone_size: NA
j_call: TRBJ2-3
v_call: TRBV4-1

cdr3_aa: CASSPGGMGNQPQHF
cdr3_nt: TGTGCCAGCAGCCCAGGGGGGATGGGCAATCAGCCCCAGCATTTT
d_call: TRBD1
clone_size: NA
j_call: TRBJ1-5
v_call: TRBV12-3/TRBV12-4

cdr3_aa: CSVDGGGAGEQFF
cdr3_nt: TGCAGCGTTGATGGCGGGGGGGCCGGGGAGCAGTTCTTC
d_call: TRBD2
clone_size: NA
j_call: TRBJ2-1
v_call: TRBV29-1

cdr3_aa: CASRQTTDTQYF
cdr3_nt: TGTGCCAGCAGGCAGACCACAGATACGCAGTATTTT
d_call: NA
clone_size: many
j_call: TRBJ2-3
v_call: TRBV7-2

cdr3_aa: CASSLRQVNTGELFF
cdr3_nt: TGTGCCAGCAGCTTAAGGCAGGTGAACACCGGGGAGCTGTTTTTT
d_call: NA
clone_size: NA
j_call: TRBJ2-2
v_call: TRBV11-2

cdr3_aa: CASRRDTGELFF
cdr3_nt: TGTGCCAGCAGACGTGACACCGGGGAGCTGTTTTTT
d_call: NA
clone_size: NA
j_call: TRBJ2-2
v_call: TRBV6-6

cdr3_aa: CASSWEQGARNEQFF
cdr3_nt: TGCGCCAGCAGCTGGGAACAGGGGGCAAGAAATGAGCAGTTCTTC
d_call: TRBD1
clone_size: few
j_call: TRBJ2-1
v_call: TRBV5-1

cdr3_aa: CATSFTGVGNEQFF
cdr3_nt: TGTGCCACCTCTTTTACAGGGGTAGGCAATGAGCAGTTCTTC
d_call: TRBD1
clone_size: NA
j_call: TRBJ2-1
v_call: TRBV24-1

cdr3_aa: CASSSFYEQYF
cdr3_nt: TGTGCCAGCAGTAGCTTCTACGAGCAGTACTTC
d_call: NA
clone_size: many
j_call: TRBJ2-7
v_call: TRBV12-3/TRBV12-4

cdr3_aa: CASSSGQGNTIYF
cdr3_nt: TGTGCCAGCAGTTCGGGACAAGGAAACACCATATATTTT
d_call: NA
clone_size: once
j_call: TRBJ1-3
v_call: TRBV12-3/TRBV12-4

cdr3_aa: CSALTPGHSEKLFF
cdr3_nt: TGCAGTGCTTTAACACCGGGACACAGTGAAAAACTGTTTTTT
d_call: NA
clone_size: NA
j_call: TRBJ1-4
v_call: TRBV20-1

cdr3_aa: CASSASGDSNQPQHF
cdr3_nt: TGTGCCAGCAGCGCCAGCGGCGATAGCAATCAGCCCCAGCATTTT
d_call: NA
clone_size: few
j_call: TRBJ1-5
v_call: TRBV7-9

cdr3_aa: CSAARGGTGTGELFF
cdr3_nt: TGCAGCGCCGCCCGTGGAGGGACAGGGACCGGGGAGCTGTTTTTT
d_call: TRBD1
clone_size: few
j_call: TRBJ2-2
v_call: TRBV29-1

cdr3_aa: CSAPHRGKGQETQYF
cdr3_nt: TGCAGTGCCCCGCACAGGGGGAAAGGCCAAGAGACCCAGTACTTC
d_call: TRBD1
clone_size: NA
j_call: TRBJ2-5
v_call: TRBV20-1

cdr3_aa: CASSQSQGTQETQYF
cdr3_nt: TGTGCCAGCAGCCAATCCCAGGGTACCCAAGAGACCCAGTACTTC
d_call: NA
clone_size: many
j_call: TRBJ2-5
v_call: TRBV6-5

cdr3_aa: CATIGRAKNIQYF
cdr3_nt: TGTGCCACCATAGGGCGTGCCAAAAACATTCAGTACTTC
d_call: NA
clone_size: few
j_call: TRBJ2-4
v_call: TRBV27

cdr3_aa: CASSLRGGHANEQFF
cdr3_nt: TGTGCCAGCAGTTTACGGGGGGGCCATGCCAATGAGCAGTTCTTC
d_call: TRBD2
clone_size: NA
j_call: TRBJ2-1
v_call: TRBV12-3/TRBV12-4

cdr3_aa: CSASFAGGTSYNEQFF
cdr3_nt: TGCAGTGCTAGCTTTGCGGGGGGAACCTCCTACAATGAGCAGTTCTTC
d_call: TRBD2
clone_size: NA
j_call: TRBJ2-1
v_call: TRBV20-1

cdr3_aa: CASSLGRDPEAFF
cdr3_nt: TGCGCCAGCAGCTTGGGAAGGGATCCTGAAGCTTTCTTT
d_call: NA
clone_size: NA
j_call: TRBJ1-1
v_call: TRBV5-1

cdr3_aa: CASSLAGTDYSPLHF
cdr3_nt: TGCGCCAGCAGCTTGGCCGGGACAGACTATTCACCCCTCCACTTT
d_call: TRBD1
clone_size: many
j_call: TRBJ1-6
v_call: TRBV5-1

cdr3_aa: CASSRTSGSGDTQYF
cdr3_nt: TGTGCCAGCAGCCGGACTAGCGGGAGTGGAGATACGCAGTATTTT
d_call: TRBD2
clone_size: NA
j_call: TRBJ2-3
v_call: TRBV7-2

cdr3_aa: CASSEWSGFRSYNEQFF
cdr3_nt: TGTGCCAGCAGTGAATGGTCTGGCTTCCGCTCCTACAATGAGCAGTTCTTC
d_call: NA
clone_size: NA
j_call: TRBJ2-1
v_call: TRBV2

cdr3_aa: CASSLSFGTSKDTQYF
cdr3_nt: TGCGCCAGCAGCTTAAGTTTCGGGACTAGTAAAGATACGCAGTATTTT
d_call: TRBD2
clone_size: NA
j_call: TRBJ2-3
v_call: TRBV5-1

cdr3_aa: CASSGVPGDTQYF
cdr3_nt: TGTGCCAGCAGCGGAGTTCCGGGAGATACGCAGTATTTT
d_call: NA
clone_size: once
j_call: TRBJ2-3
v_call: TRBV9

cdr3_aa: CASSISQGANTEAFF
cdr3_nt: TGCGCCAGCAGCATATCACAGGGCGCGAACACTGAAGCTTTCTTT
d_call: NA
clone_size: NA
j_call: TRBJ1-1
v_call: TRBV5-1

cdr3_aa: CASTGGLSYNEQFF
cdr3_nt: TGTGCCTCCACCGGGGGACTCTCCTACAATGAGCAGTTCTTC
d_call: NA
clone_size: NA
j_call: TRBJ2-1
v_call: TRBV12-3/TRBV12-4

cdr3_aa: CASSPPTLAKNIQYF
cdr3_nt: TGTGCCAGCTCACCACCGACCCTAGCCAAAAACATTCAGTACTTC
d_call: NA
clone_size: NA
j_call: TRBJ2-4
v_call: TRBV18